A single T cell receptor beta chain is shown here with its context. The target antigen is unknown. CDR1 and CDR2 from the germline V gene are SGHTA and FQGTGA. The CDR3 contains 14 residues. Trimming left V 2 bases short and J 5 bases short, with 13 bases between. The source of the sample is a study of shared clonotypes between healthy human individuals. Regarding the study as a whole: Naive CD4 clonotypes were shared across a handful of donors at roughly 5.5%.

Generated by immunoSEQ multiplex PCR, the TCRdb table keeps only in-frame clones and is missing some. The data contain some 550,000 clones, approximately 97% of them singletons. Source material: naive CD4+ T cells sorted from blood. Described subset: CD45RA+ positively selected. The rearrangement links TRBV7-3 to TRBJ2-7; possibly TRBD1 for D (5 bases). The clonotype was recovered from a woman aged 25-40 years in good health. CDR3 region: CASSLQGLGHEQYF. DNA for the CDR3: TGTGCCAGCAGCTTACAGGGTCTGGGGCACGAGCAGTACTTC.